This TCR beta chain was captured by sequencing in a study of response to subunit inactivated influenza vaccine. Findings and caveats of the study: Authors suggested that a seasonal influenza vaccination recruits few new T cells each time.

TCRdb independently ran MiXCR on the RT-PCR reads; one entry per CDR3 protein. The sample has about 530,000 distinct CDR3 sequences; 13% are singletons. Many counts were recorded for this clonotype. Its antigen is as yet unknown. CDR3 size: 16 residues. The trim removed 0 bases at V and 2 bases at J, leaving 7 bases unmatched. The germline V gene encodes CDR1 LGHDT and CDR2 YNNKEL (reference sequence). This chain connects TRBV3-1 to TRBJ2-7, with TRBD2 matching 7 bases. This TCR came from a man between 45 and 60 years old who received an inactivated influenza vaccine. Sequencing used PBMCs from blood, obtained roughly 48 days after vaccination. Here the CDR3 DNA reads TGTGCCAGCAGCCAAGAAACCGGGAGGTTGACCTACGAGCAGTACTTC. It is translated as CASSQETGRLTYEQYF.